Here is one T cell receptor beta chain with its context. The target antigen is unknown. V was pared by 0 bases and J by 2 bases, with 1 base of the junction left unmatched. The CDR3 has 15 amino acids. Germline-derived CDR1 and CDR2 are SEHNR and FQNEAQ (reference sequence). The data originate from a study of T cell responses to AZD1222 COVID-19 vaccine. The study, taken as a whole, reports: No day 14 peak samples; only post-peak repertoires were characterized. AZD1222 recipients seropositive at baseline numbered only six. Reports say nearly half of spike-specific TCRs go after unmutated variant regions.

Some clones are missing from TCRdb's copy, which holds only in-frame ones; the method was immunoSEQ multiplex PCR. The data show about 100,000 clones, approximately 88% seen once. The chain recombines TRBV7-9 with TRBJ2-5; 9 bases agree with TRBD1. This TCR came from an adult in good health. The specimen was peripheral blood, collected on day 0 of AZD1222 vaccination. This CDR3 reads CASSLATGGQETQYF. The CDR3 DNA reads TGTGCCAGCAGCTTAGCGACAGGGGGGCAAGAGACCCAGTACTTC.